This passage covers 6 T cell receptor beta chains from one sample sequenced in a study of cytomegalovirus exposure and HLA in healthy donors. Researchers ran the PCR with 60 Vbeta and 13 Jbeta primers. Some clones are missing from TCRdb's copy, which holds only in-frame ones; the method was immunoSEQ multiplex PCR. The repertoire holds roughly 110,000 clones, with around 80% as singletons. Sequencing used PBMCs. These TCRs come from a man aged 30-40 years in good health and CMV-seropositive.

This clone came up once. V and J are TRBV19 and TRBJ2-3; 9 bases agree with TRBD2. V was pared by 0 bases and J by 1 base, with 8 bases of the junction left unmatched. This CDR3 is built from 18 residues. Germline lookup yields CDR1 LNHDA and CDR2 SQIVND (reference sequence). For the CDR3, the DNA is TGTGCCAGTAGTATAGATCCCCGCGGGGGGGCGGGCACAGATACGCAGTATTTT. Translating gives CASSIDPRGGAGTDTQYF.

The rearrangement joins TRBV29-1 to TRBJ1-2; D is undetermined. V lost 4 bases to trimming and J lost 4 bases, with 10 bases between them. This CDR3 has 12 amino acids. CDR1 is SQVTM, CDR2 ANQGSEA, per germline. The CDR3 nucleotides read TGCAGCGTTGTACGAGGGTTCTATGGCTACACCTTC. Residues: CSVVRGFYGYTF.

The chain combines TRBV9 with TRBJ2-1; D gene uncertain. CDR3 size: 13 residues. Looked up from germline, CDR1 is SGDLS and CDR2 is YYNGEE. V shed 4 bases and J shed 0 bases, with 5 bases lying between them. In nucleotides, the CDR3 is TGTGCCAGCAGCAGGAGCTCCTACAATGAGCAGTTCTTC. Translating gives CASSRSSYNEQFF.

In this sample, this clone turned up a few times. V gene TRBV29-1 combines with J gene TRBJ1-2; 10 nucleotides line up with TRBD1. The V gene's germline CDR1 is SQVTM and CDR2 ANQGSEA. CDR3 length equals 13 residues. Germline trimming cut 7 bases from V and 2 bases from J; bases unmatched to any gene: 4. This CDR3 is CSAGDRGNYGYTF. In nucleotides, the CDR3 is TGCAGCGCCGGGGACAGGGGCAACTATGGCTACACCTTC.

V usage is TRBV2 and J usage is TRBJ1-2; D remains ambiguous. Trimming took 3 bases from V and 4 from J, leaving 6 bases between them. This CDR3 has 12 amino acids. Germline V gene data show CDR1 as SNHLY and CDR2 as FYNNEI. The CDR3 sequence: CASSEYGYGYTF. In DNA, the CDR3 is TGTGCCAGCAGTGAGTACGGCTATGGCTACACCTTC.

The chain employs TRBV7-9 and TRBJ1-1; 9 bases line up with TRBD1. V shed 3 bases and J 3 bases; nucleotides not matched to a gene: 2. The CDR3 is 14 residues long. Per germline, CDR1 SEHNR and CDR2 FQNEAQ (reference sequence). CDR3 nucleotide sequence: TGTGCCAGCAGCTTCGACAGGGGGTACACTGAAGCTTTCTTT. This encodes CASSFDRGYTEAFF.